A selection of T cell receptor beta chains follows, all from one sample in a study of blood T cell repertoires in COVID-19. Clones were read by immunoSEQ multiplex PCR, and TCRdb kept only the in-frame ones, dropping some. The table shows about 130,000 clones, with 84% occurring only once. The sample was peripheral blood. All receptors derive from a woman aged 55-70 years with acute or convalescent COVID-19. Both conserved end residues are part of each CDR3. A D gene is named only where the DNA matches it firmly. Only part of the rows carry a size: once, few, many, or a class if the clone is expanded.

V gene	D gene	clone size	J gene	CDR3 protein	CDR3 DNA
TRBV27	-	-	TRBJ2-5	CASSLSGGIQETQYF	TGTGCCAGCAGTTTATCAGGGGGAATTCAAGAGACCCAGTACTTC
TRBV6-6	TRBD1	few	TRBJ1-2	CASSYRDRVRGYTF	TGTGCCAGCAGTTACCGGGACAGGGTGCGTGGCTACACCTTC
TRBV27	-	-	TRBJ2-3	CASSYRGGLSDTQYF	TGTGCCAGCAGTTATCGCGGGGGCCTTTCAGATACGCAGTATTTT
TRBV14	TRBD1	-	TRBJ2-2	CASSQESQDRDGELFF	TGTGCCAGCAGCCAAGAAAGCCAGGACAGGGACGGGGAGCTGTTTTTT
TRBV5-1	-	-	TRBJ1-1	CASSDMINTEAFF	TGCGCCAGCAGCGACATGATAAACACTGAAGCTTTCTTT
TRBV6-5	-	-	TRBJ1-5	CASSYSKRSNQPQHF	TGTGCCAGCAGTTACTCGAAACGGAGCAATCAGCCCCAGCATTTT
TRBV19	-	-	TRBJ2-7	CASSDRSYEQYF	TGTGCCAGTAGTGACAGATCCTACGAGCAGTACTTC
TRBV4-2	TRBD1	-	TRBJ2-5	CASSQDWTGQETQYF	TGTGCCAGCAGCCAAGATTGGACAGGGCAAGAGACCCAGTACTTC
TRBV3-1/TRBV3-2	-	-	TRBJ1-5	CASSQGSQPQHF	TGTGCCAGCAGCCAAGGGAGTCAGCCCCAGCATTTT
TRBV19	-	-	TRBJ2-4	CASSVGVAKNIQYF	TGTGCCAGTTCGGTGGGAGTAGCCAAAAACATTCAGTACTTC
TRBV5-4	TRBD1	-	TRBJ1-1	CASSPEDRVAEAFF	TGTGCCAGCAGCCCTGAGGACAGGGTGGCTGAAGCTTTCTTT
TRBV14	-	few	TRBJ1-6	CASSPSGNSPLHF	TGTGCCAGCAGCCCCTCAGGAAATTCACCCCTCCACTTT
TRBV10-3	-	-	TRBJ2-3	CAILQGTTDTQYF	TGTGCCATCTTACAGGGTACCACAGATACGCAGTATTTT
TRBV4-1	TRBD1	-	TRBJ1-4	CASSQVGTADNEKLFF	TGCGCCAGCAGCCAAGTGGGGACAGCAGATAATGAAAAACTGTTTTTT
TRBV7-3	TRBD1	-	TRBJ2-1	CASSWTGDSYNEQFF	TGTGCCAGCAGCTGGACAGGGGACTCCTACAATGAGCAGTTCTTC
TRBV7-9	-	-	TRBJ1-2	CASSLGQGNYGYTF	TGTGCCAGCAGCTTAGGGCAGGGAAACTATGGCTACACCTTC